This entry lists 18 T cell receptor beta chains sequenced from one sample in a study of T cell changes during pregnancy in multiple sclerosis (dated by TCRdb to the late 2010s). Library construction relied on the immunoSEQ multiplex PCR assay. Imported from immuneACCESS, the table was reduced by TCRdb to in-frame sequences with V and J called. These copies leave out some clones; in studies compared against another copy, an unresolved V gene accounts for under half, and the cause of the remainder is not known. For this sample there are 70,000 to 100,000 clones; about 92% appear just once. About 1.5% of the sample goes to the ten largest clones. The sample here was peripheral blood, taken in the first trimester of pregnancy. The receptors here all came from a female donor with multiple sclerosis, enrolled in a pregnancy study.

The chain links TRBV11-3 to TRBJ2-1; 10 nucleotides agree with TRBD2. The CDR3 covers 14 residues. Per the germline V gene, CDR1 is SGHNT and CDR2 is YENEEA. The V segment lost 5 bases and the J segment 14 bases; nucleotides outside the gene matches: 12. In nucleotides, the CDR3 is TGTGCCAGCAGCGGATCCACTAGCGGGAAAGTAAAGTTCTTC. Its translation is CASSGSTSGKVKFF. The whole variable domain, remainder taken from reference TRBV11-3 and TRBJ2-1, is EAGVVQSPRYKIIEKKQPVAFWCNPISGHNTLYWYLQNLGQGPELLIRYENEEAVDDSQLPKDRFSAERLKGVDSTLKIQPAELGDSAVYLCASSGSTSGKVKFFGPGTRLTVL.

The V call is TRBV5-1, the J call TRBJ2-1, with TRBD2 as a possible D gene (6 bases). This CDR3 is built from 15 residues. Trimming shortened V by 7 bases and J by 4 bases, and 18 bases separated the two germline ends. CDR1 is SGHRS and CDR2 is YFSETQ in the germline V gene. DNA for the CDR3: TGCGCCAGCGGGACTGGAGGACGAGGTTACAATGAGCAGTTCTTC. It is translated as CASGTGGRGYNEQFF.

This rearrangement joins TRBV7-9 to TRBJ1-1; tentative D call: TRBD1 (5 bases). V gave up 5 bases and J gave up 0 bases, with 16 bases separating them. Germline V gene sequence: CDR1 SEHNR, CDR2 FQNEAQ (reference sequence). The CDR3 length is 16 residues. CDR3: CASSQPPGHLNTEAFF. Written as DNA, the CDR3 is TGTGCCAGCAGCCAACCCCCCGGACACTTGAACACTGAAGCTTTCTTT.

The chain joins TRBV10-3 to TRBJ1-2, with 9 bases identical to TRBD1. Germline trimming cut 8 bases from V and 6 bases from J; bases unmatched to any gene: 10. The CDR3 loop spans 14 amino acids. Per the germline V gene, CDR1 is ENHRY and CDR2 is SYGVKD. The CDR3: CAIHGDRAGDGYTF. The CDR3 coding sequence is TGTGCCATCCACGGGGACAGGGCTGGGGATGGCTACACCTTC.

CDR3: CASSHVDRTYEQYF. In DNA form, the CDR3 reads TGTGCCAGCAGTCATGTCGACAGGACCTACGAGCAGTACTTC. The chain links TRBV27 to TRBJ2-7; tentatively, D is TRBD1 (6 bases). The CDR3 loop spans 14 amino acids. The germline gives CDR1 MNHEY, CDR2 SMNVEV (reference sequence). Trimming cost V 5 bases and J 2 bases, with 13 bases left between them.

The rearrangement joins TRBV10-3 to TRBJ2-1, with TRBD2 identical over 9 bases. Germline values: CDR1 ENHRY, CDR2 SYGVKD. J lost 7 bases, V lost 4 bases, and 5 bases had no gene match. CDR3 length equals 14 residues. The CDR3 loop is CAISATSGVNEQFF. Here the CDR3 DNA reads TGTGCCATCAGTGCGACTAGCGGAGTTAATGAGCAGTTCTTC.

This chain joins TRBV11-3 and TRBJ2-7, with 11 bases that match TRBD2. CDR3 size: 16 residues. Germline loops: CDR1 SGHNT, CDR2 YENEEA. J lost 5 bases, V lost 4 bases, and 10 bases had no gene match. CDR3 in DNA: TGTGCCAGCAGCTCCACCAGACTAGCGGGACACGACGAGCAGTACTTC. This sequence encodes CASSSTRLAGHDEQYF.

This chain joins TRBV5-3 and TRBJ2-1; 11 bases agree with TRBD2. TRBV5-3 is an ORF, with its function uncertain. The CDR3 spans 20 residues. The V and J ends lost 4 bases and 6 bases, in that order; junction bases with no gene match: 21. This CDR3 is CARSGPRVAGGPYHINEQFF. The CDR3, as DNA: TGTGCCAGAAGCGGGCCCCGGGTAGCGGGAGGGCCCTATCATATCAATGAGCAGTTCTTC.

The chain joins TRBV4-2 to TRBJ2-1; 12 bases line up with TRBD2. The J segment lost 0 bases and the V segment lost 6 bases, leaving 3 bases of the junction unmatched. Per the germline V gene, CDR1 is LGHNA and CDR2 is YNFKEQ. CDR3 length: 16 amino acids. The chain's CDR3 is CASRTSGSTSYNEQFF. The CDR3 nucleotides read TGTGCCAGCAGGACTAGCGGGAGTACCTCCTACAATGAGCAGTTCTTC.

The CDR3 DNA sequence: TGTGCCAGCAGTGAACAGGGGGTCTCCTACGAGCAGTACTTC. Encoded protein: CASSEQGVSYEQYF. This chain joins TRBV2 and TRBJ2-7; 7 bases are a match to TRBD1. CDR1 and CDR2 (germline): SNHLY, FYNNEI. The CDR3 consists of 14 residues. V was clipped by 2 bases and J by 0 bases; unmatched bases: 1. Looking up the rest from reference TRBV2 and TRBJ2-7 gives the full variable domain: EPEVTQTPSHQVTQMGQEVILRCVPISNHLYFYWYRQILGQKVEFLVSFYNNEISEKSEIFDDQFSVERPDGSNFTLKIRSTKLEDSAMYFCASSEQGVSYEQYFGPGTRLTVT.

This chain joins TRBV27 and TRBJ2-1; D might be TRBD2 (5 bases). Trimming stripped 6 bases from V and 6 bases from J, with 12 bases between. This CDR3 contains 13 residues. The germline gives CDR1 MNHEY, CDR2 SMNVEV (reference sequence). DNA of the CDR3: TGTGCCAGCAGGAGTGGAGGTATCAATGAGCAGTTCTTC. It yields the protein CASRSGGINEQFF.

V gene TRBV9 combines with J gene TRBJ2-3; TRBD2 matches 9 bases. The ends lost 1 base at V and 6 bases at J; junction bases unmatched: 9. This CDR3 comprises 16 residues. Germline CDR1 SGDLS, CDR2 YYNGEE. DNA for the CDR3: TGTGCCAGCAGCGTATCCGGCGGGAGGGCCGGGGATACGCAGTATTTT. The encoded protein is CASSVSGGRAGDTQYF.

This chain uses TRBV4-1 with TRBJ2-4; 9 nucleotides line up with TRBD1. Per germline, CDR1 MGHRA and CDR2 YSYEKL. The CDR3 sequence is 15 residues long. With V trimmed by 2 bases and J by 3 bases, 2 bases remained unmatched. The CDR3 sequence: CASSQPDRGKNIQYF. In DNA, the CDR3 is TGCGCCAGCAGCCAACCGGACAGGGGCAAAAACATTCAGTACTTC.

The rearrangement links TRBV28 to TRBJ1-3; perhaps TRBD1 as D (6 bases). This CDR3 contains 14 residues. Trimming shortened V by 7 bases and J by 3 bases, and 13 bases separated the two germline ends. Germline V gene lookup returns CDR1 MDHEN and CDR2 SYDVKM. Here the CDR3 DNA reads TGTGCCAGCACCCTAGGGGGATTTGGAAACACCATATATTTT. It yields the protein CASTLGGFGNTIYF.

The chain links TRBV28 to TRBJ1-2; possibly TRBD1 for D (5 bases). The CDR3 extends over 11 amino acids. Per germline, CDR1 MDHEN and CDR2 SYDVKM. With 5 bases removed from V and 9 bases from J, the gap between germline ends came to 10 bases. The DNA of the CDR3 is TGTGCCAGCAGTCCCGGGGGTAGCTACACCTTC. Protein product: CASSPGGSYTF.

The rearrangement uses TRBV5-1 and TRBJ1-4, with a tentative D call TRBD1 (5 bases). V was pared by 0 bases and J by 0 bases, with 12 bases between. Per the germline V gene, CDR1 is SGHRS and CDR2 is YFSETQ. The CDR3 is 17 residues long. CDR3 DNA: TGCGCCAGCAGCTTGGGGGGGGTTTCTGCAACTAATGAAAAACTGTTTTTT. Translating it yields CASSLGGVSATNEKLFF.

J is TRBJ2-5 and V is TRBV18; D not certain. This CDR3 is built from 15 residues. CDR1 and CDR2 from the germline V gene are KGHSH and LQKENI. V dropped 4 bases and J dropped 1 base, with 13 bases sitting between them. CDR3 region: CASSQIQFLQETQYF. DNA for the CDR3: TGTGCCAGCTCACAGATACAGTTTCTCCAAGAGACCCAGTACTTC.

The chain is built from TRBV5-1 and TRBJ1-2; 7 nucleotides agree with TRBD1. With V trimmed by 3 bases and J by 7 bases, 6 bases remained unmatched. Germline V gene lookup returns CDR1 SGHRS and CDR2 YFSETQ. The CDR3 extends over 13 amino acids. This CDR3 reads CASSSGTVGGYTF. As DNA, the CDR3 is TGCGCCAGCAGCTCCGGGACAGTGGGTGGCTACACCTTC.